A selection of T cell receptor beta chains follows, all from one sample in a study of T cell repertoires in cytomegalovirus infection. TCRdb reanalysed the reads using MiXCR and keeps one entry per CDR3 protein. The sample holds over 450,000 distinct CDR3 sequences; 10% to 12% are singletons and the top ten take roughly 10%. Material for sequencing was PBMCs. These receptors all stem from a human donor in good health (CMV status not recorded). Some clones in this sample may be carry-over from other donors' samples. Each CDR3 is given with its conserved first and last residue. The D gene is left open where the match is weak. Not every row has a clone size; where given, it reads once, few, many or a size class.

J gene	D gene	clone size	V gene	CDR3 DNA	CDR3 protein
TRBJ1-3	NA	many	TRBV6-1	TGTGCCAGCATACCCCAGGGGTCTGGAAACACCATATATTTT	CASIPQGSGNTIYF
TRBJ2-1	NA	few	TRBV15	TGTGCCACCAGCAGTCCCCGGGACTCCAGTTACAATGAGCAGTTCTTC	CATSSPRDSSYNEQFF
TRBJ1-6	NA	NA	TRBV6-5	TGTGCCACCTACCGGGGCTGGAATTCACCCCTCCACTTT	CATYRGWNSPLHF
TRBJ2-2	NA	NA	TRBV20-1	TGCAGTGCTAGAGATACAGGGTGGAACACCGGGGAGCTGTTTTTT	CSARDTGWNTGELFF
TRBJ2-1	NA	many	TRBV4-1	TGCGCCAGCAGCCAAGACAGGAATCGTGAGCAGTTCTTC	CASSQDRNREQFF
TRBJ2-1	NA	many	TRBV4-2	TGTGCCAGCAGCCAAGATTTAAGACCCGTCGGCCAGATCTTC	CASSQDLRPVGQIF
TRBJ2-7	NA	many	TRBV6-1	TGTGCCAGCAGTGAATCAGGAAGAGGCTACGAGCAGTACTTC	CASSESGRGYEQYF
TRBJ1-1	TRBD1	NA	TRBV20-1	TGCAGTGCTAAGGACCCCAGGGGGGAGACTGAAGCTTTCTTT	CSAKDPRGETEAFF
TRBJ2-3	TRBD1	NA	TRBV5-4	TGTGCCAGCAGCTTAACAGGGGATGGCACAGATACGCAGTATTTT	CASSLTGDGTDTQYF
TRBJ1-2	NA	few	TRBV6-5	TGTGCCAGCAGCCGGGACATATCCTATGGCTACACCTTC	CASSRDISYGYTF
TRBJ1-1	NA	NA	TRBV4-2	TGTGCCAGCAGCCAAGATCGGAAGAACACTGAAGCTTTCTTT	CASSQDRKNTEAFF
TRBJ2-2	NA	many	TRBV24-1	TGTGCCACCAGTGATTTTAAGGGGGCGAACACCGGGGAGCTGTTTTTT	CATSDFKGANTGELFF
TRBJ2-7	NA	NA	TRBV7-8	TGTGCCAGCAGCTTAGAGGCTTCCCCCTCCTACGAGCAGTACTTC	CASSLEASPSYEQYF
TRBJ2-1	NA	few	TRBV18	TGTGCCAGCTCACCACCTGGTGCGGTAAGCTACTACAATGAGCAGTTCTTC	CASSPPGAVSYYNEQFF
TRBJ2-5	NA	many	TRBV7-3	TGTGCCAGCAGCTCACAAGGGGGGATAGGGGAGACCCAGTACTTC	CASSSQGGIGETQYF
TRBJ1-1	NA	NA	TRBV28	TGTGCCAGCAGTTCAAACCCCGGCACACCGAACACTGAAGCTTTCTTT	CASSSNPGTPNTEAFF
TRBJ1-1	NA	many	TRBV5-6	TGTGCCAGCAGCTCTCGAGTAAACACTGAAGCTTTCTTT	CASSSRVNTEAFF
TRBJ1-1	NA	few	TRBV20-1	TGCAGTGCTAGCAGGCGGGCGAACACTGAAGCTTTCTTT	CSASRRANTEAFF
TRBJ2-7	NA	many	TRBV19	TGTGCCAGTAGTATTTCTCCGAACTACGAGCAGTACTTC	CASSISPNYEQYF
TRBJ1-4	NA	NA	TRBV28	TGTGCCAGCAGTCCCCCAGGGCAGACTCTTGCAACTAATGAAAAACTGTTTTTT	CASSPPGQTLATNEKLFF
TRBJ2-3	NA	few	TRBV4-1	TGCGCCAGCAGCCCCGGATCATTAACGGCTTTTAGGGCAGATACGCAGTATTTT	CASSPGSLTAFRADTQYF
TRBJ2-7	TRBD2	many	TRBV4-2	TGTGCCAGCAGCCAAGCCCCCGAGCGGGGATACTACGAGCAGTACTTC	CASSQAPERGYYEQYF
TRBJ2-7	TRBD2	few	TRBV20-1	TGCAGTGCTAGGGATCGACTAGCACTCGCCTACGAGCAGTACTTC	CSARDRLALAYEQYF
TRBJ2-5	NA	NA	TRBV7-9	TGTGCCAGCAGCTTAGACTATGTATATGAGACCCAGTACTTC	CASSLDYVYETQYF
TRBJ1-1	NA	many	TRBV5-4	TGTGCCAGCAGCTCAAAACTCGGACAGATCAAAAACACTGAAGCTTTCTTT	CASSSKLGQIKNTEAFF
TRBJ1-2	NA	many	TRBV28	TGTGCCAGCAGTCTCCTTGGGGCAGGGGATCCCTATGGCTACACCTTC	CASSLLGAGDPYGYTF
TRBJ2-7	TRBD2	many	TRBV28	TGTGCCAGCAGTCTCAGACTAGCGGGAGACGAGCAGTACTTC	CASSLRLAGDEQYF
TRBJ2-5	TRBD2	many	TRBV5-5	TGTGCCAGCAGCTTCACGGGCGGGGGGGCCGGTGAGACCCAGTACTTC	CASSFTGGGAGETQYF
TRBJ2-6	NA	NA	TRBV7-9	TGTGCCAGCAGCTCGTGGACGGACAGCTCTGGGGCCAACGTCCTGACTTTC	CASSSWTDSSGANVLTF
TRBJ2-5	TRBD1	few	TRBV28	TGTGCCAGCAGCGATTTCACTAGGACAGGGAGACAAGAGACCCAGTACTTC	CASSDFTRTGRQETQYF
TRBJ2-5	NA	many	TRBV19	TGTGCCAGTAGTATCGTTTCCGGGGATGAGACCCAGTACTTC	CASSIVSGDETQYF
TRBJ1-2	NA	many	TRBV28	TGTGCCAGCAGGACCCCGGGGGGTAACTATGGCTACACCTTC	CASRTPGGNYGYTF
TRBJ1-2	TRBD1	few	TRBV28	TGTGCCAGCAGCCCGACAGGGGCAGGCTACACCTTC	CASSPTGAGYTF
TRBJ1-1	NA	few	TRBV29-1	TGCAGCGTTGGTCCTCTTCGGGACACTGAAGCTTTCTTT	CSVGPLRDTEAFF
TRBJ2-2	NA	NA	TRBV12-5	TGTGCTAGTGGTTTGGTACGATGGGGGAGAGGTACTAGAAGGACCGGGGAGCTGTTTTTT	CASGLVRWGRGTRRTGELFF
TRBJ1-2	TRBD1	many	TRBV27	TGTGCCAGCAGTTTACGGGGGGACAGGAGCTATGGCTACACCTTC	CASSLRGDRSYGYTF
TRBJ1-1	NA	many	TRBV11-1	TGTGCCAGCAAGGTCCAGACAGCGAACACTGAAGCTTTCTTT	CASKVQTANTEAFF
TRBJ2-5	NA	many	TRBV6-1	TGTGCCAGCAAGCAGGACAGAATGTACCAAGAGACCCAGTACTTC	CASKQDRMYQETQYF
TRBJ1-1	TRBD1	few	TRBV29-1	TGCAGCGTACGGACAGGGGCGAGCACTGAAGCTTTCTTT	CSVRTGASTEAFF
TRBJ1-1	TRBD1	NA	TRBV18	TGTGCCAGCTCACCACCCGGGACAGGGGCGAACACTGAAGCTTTCTTT	CASSPPGTGANTEAFF
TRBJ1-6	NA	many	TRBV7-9	TGTGCCAGCAGCTTGGACCTCGTGCTGGATTCACCCCTCCACTTT	CASSLDLVLDSPLHF
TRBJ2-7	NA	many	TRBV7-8	TGTGCCAGCAGCCCTCCCCAGGGGAGCTCCTACGAGCAGTACTTC	CASSPPQGSSYEQYF
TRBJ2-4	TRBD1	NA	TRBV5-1	TGCGCCAGCACCCACACCCTCCGGGACAGGGCCGACAAAAACATTCAGTACTTC	CASTHTLRDRADKNIQYF
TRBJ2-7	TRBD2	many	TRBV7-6	TGTGCCAGCAGCTTAGGTCGCCGGACTAGCGGGAGGAACTTCTACGAGCAGTACTTC	CASSLGRRTSGRNFYEQYF
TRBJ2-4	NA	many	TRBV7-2	TGTGCCAGCAGCCCGGCGGCGGCGGGAGCCAAAAACATTCAGTACTTC	CASSPAAAGAKNIQYF
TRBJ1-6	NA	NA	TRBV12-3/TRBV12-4	TGTGCCAGCAGTTTCGCATGGGCGGGTATTTCACCCCTCCACTTT	CASSFAWAGISPLHF
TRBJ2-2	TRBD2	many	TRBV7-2	TGTGCCAGCAGCTTATCGGGGGGGCTCGACACCGGGGAGCTGTTTTTT	CASSLSGGLDTGELFF
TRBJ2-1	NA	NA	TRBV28	TGTGCCAGCAGCACGGGCCTTGGGGCAGGGGCTAGCAATGAGCAGTTCTTC	CASSTGLGAGASNEQFF
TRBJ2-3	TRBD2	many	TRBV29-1	TGCAGCGTTCTACTAGCGGGAGGGGCAGATACGCAGTATTTT	CSVLLAGGADTQYF
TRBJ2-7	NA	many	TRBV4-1	TGCGCCAGCAGCCAAGAAACCTCCTCCTACGAGCAGTACTTC	CASSQETSSYEQYF
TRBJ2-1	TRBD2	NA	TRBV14	TGTGCCAGCAGCCAAGTACATAGCGGGAGAAGTGAGCAGTTCTTC	CASSQVHSGRSEQFF